This T cell receptor beta chain was recovered during a study of human T cells and chemical hapten exposure. Study-level results: Sensitization with DPC brought no change to TCRs above 1 in 1000 in frequency.

This sample's time point: healthy volunteer bleed at 6 weeks. Whole blood, unfractionated, served as the material for total RNA extraction. The table lists this clonotype with many counts. Its specificity is not known. CDR3 size: 13 residues. Looked up from germline, CDR1 is SQVTM and CDR2 is ANQGSEA. V was trimmed by 7 bases and J by 1 base, leaving 13 bases between them. It was the library that attached unique molecular identifiers to individual cDNA molecules. In the original analysis: With a range of roughly 23,224 to 690,600, the median per sample was about 92,000 TCRs. A single record per CDR3 protein comes from TCRdb applying MiXCR to the RACE reads. For this entry, the V and J calls and clone size follow TCRdb and not the study's own pipeline. The sample consists of 50,000 to 70,000 distinct CDR3 sequences, 6% to 7% of them appearing once.

The sequenced sample was whole blood. This rearrangement joins TRBV29-1 to TRBJ1-1, with D perhaps matching TRBD1 (5 bases). The sequence was collected from a female donor in good health. Some clones in this sample may be carry-over from other donors' samples. The CDR3 bases are TGCAGCGGCGTCCAGGGCGCGAACACTGAAGCTTTCTTT. Its protein is CSGVQGANTEAFF. Full variable domain (remainder filled in from reference TRBV29-1 and TRBJ1-1): SAVISQKPSRDICQRGTSLTIQCQVDSQVTMMFWYRQQPGQSLTLIATANQGSEATYESGFVIDKFPISRPNLTFSTLTVSNMSPEDSSIYLCSGVQGANTEAFFGQGTRLTVV.